A selection of T cell receptor beta chains follows, all from one sample in a study of graft-versus-host responses after intestinal transplantation. TCRdb's copy holds only in-frame clones and misses some; the assay was immunoSEQ multiplex PCR. Of roughly 92,000 clones listed, 88% are singletons. No antigens are known for them. This specimen consisted of unstimulated CD4+ T cells sorted from spleen or lymph node cells, obtained before transplant. The source of these receptors is a human donor who was the organ donor for an intestinal transplant. CDR3s include the opening cysteine and the closing phenylalanine or tryptophan. The order of the fields is clone size, J gene, D gene, V gene, CDR3 protein, CDR3 DNA. A D gene is named only where the DNA matches it firmly. Size is omitted from some rows. Given values are once, few, many or a class for expanded clones.

>NA|TRBJ2-5|TRBD1|TRBV7-2
CASADRGRTETQYF
TGTGCCAGCGCGGACAGGGGGCGCACGGAGACCCAGTACTTC
>NA|TRBJ2-7|NA|TRBV18
CASSPQSSYEQYF
TGTGCCAGCTCACCACAGAGCTCCTACGAGCAGTACTTC
>NA|TRBJ1-6|NA|TRBV6-1
CASSEGQSYNSPLHF
TGTGCCAGCAGTGAAGGACAGTCCTATAATTCACCCCTCCACTTT
>NA|TRBJ2-1|NA|TRBV9
CASSVVPGNEQFF
TGTGCCAGCAGCGTAGTTCCGGGAAATGAGCAGTTCTTC
>NA|TRBJ1-2|TRBD1|TRBV6-5
CASSPDRGRHGYTF
TGTGCCAGCAGCCCTGACAGGGGGAGGCATGGCTACACCTTC
>NA|TRBJ1-2|TRBD1|TRBV18
CASSPETGGGKGGYTF
TGTGCCAGCTCACCTGAGACAGGGGGCGGAAAGGGCGGCTACACCTTC
>once|TRBJ2-1|TRBD1|TRBV5-4
CASSPTGGSNNEQFF
TGTGCCAGCAGCCCGACAGGGGGCTCGAACAATGAGCAGTTCTTC
>once|TRBJ1-6|NA|TRBV7-2
CASSFPIPGRNSPLHF
TGTGCCAGCAGCTTCCCAATCCCAGGCCGGAATTCACCCCTCCACTTT
>NA|TRBJ1-2|TRBD1|TRBV5-5
CASSLWDSKFNYGYTF
TGTGCCAGCAGCCTATGGGACAGCAAGTTTAACTATGGCTACACCTTC
>NA|TRBJ2-1|NA|TRBV11-2
CASSFSGSYNEQFF
TGTGCCAGCAGCTTTTCGGGCTCCTACAATGAGCAGTTCTTC
>few|TRBJ2-7|TRBD1|TRBV6-5
CASSYGGQGFYEQYF
TGTGCCAGCAGTTACGGAGGACAGGGGTTCTACGAGCAGTACTTC
>NA|TRBJ1-5|NA|TRBV25-1
CASSEWGGGNQPQHF
TGTGCCAGCAGTGAATGGGGAGGGGGAAATCAGCCCCAGCATTTT
>NA|TRBJ2-2|NA|TRBV10-3
CAAEGTGELFF
TGTGCCGCGGAGGGGACCGGGGAGCTGTTTTTT
>NA|TRBJ2-1|NA|TRBV29-1
CSVRPGLNDNEQFF
TGCAGCGTCAGACCGGGACTGAATGACAATGAGCAGTTCTTC
>NA|TRBJ2-1|TRBD2|TRBV6-6
CASSYSTSGGLGEQFF
TGTGCCAGCAGTTACTCGACTAGCGGGGGGCTCGGTGAGCAGTTCTTC
>NA|TRBJ1-2|TRBD1|TRBV28
CASTLDRVGGYTF
TGTGCCAGCACCTTAGACAGGGTGGGTGGCTACACCTTC
>NA|TRBJ2-3|NA|TRBV5-1
CASSLEPRITDTQYF
TGCGCCAGCAGCTTGGAGCCTAGAATAACAGATACGCAGTATTTT
>NA|TRBJ2-5|NA|TRBV5-4
CASSGGGNQETQYF
TGTGCCAGCAGCGGGGGAGGAAATCAAGAGACCCAGTACTTC
>NA|TRBJ2-3|NA|TRBV4-2
CASSPLSGPGFTDTQYF
TGTGCCAGCAGCCCCCTCTCGGGTCCCGGGTTCACAGATACGCAGTATTTT
>NA|TRBJ2-5|TRBD2|TRBV29-1
CSAAGGGETQYF
TGCAGCGCTGCTGGGGGGGGAGAGACCCAGTACTTC
>NA|TRBJ2-1|NA|TRBV30
CAWSGGNYYNEQFF
TGTGCCTGGAGTGGTGGCAATTACTACAATGAGCAGTTCTTC
>NA|TRBJ2-5|TRBD1|TRBV6-5
CASSYSGTGGETQYF
TGTGCCAGCAGTTACTCGGGGACAGGGGGAGAGACCCAGTACTTC
>NA|TRBJ2-3|TRBD2|TRBV11-3
CASSPGGLDTQYF
TGTGCCAGCAGCCCGGGGGGGCTGGATACGCAGTATTTT
>NA|TRBJ1-1|NA|TRBV5-1
CASSLGTATEAFF
TGCGCCAGCAGCTTGGGGACAGCTACTGAAGCTTTCTTT
>once|TRBJ1-5|NA|TRBV6-6
CASSTRQINQPQHF
TGTGCCAGCAGTACCCGACAGATTAATCAGCCCCAGCATTTT
>NA|TRBJ2-3|NA|TRBV5-4
CASSLQARTTDTQYF
TGTGCCAGCAGCCTTCAGGCACGTACCACAGATACGCAGTATTTT
>NA|TRBJ2-3|NA|TRBV7-6
CASSLVPSGTTDTQYF
TGTGCCAGCAGCTTAGTTCCGAGCGGAACCACAGATACGCAGTATTTT
>NA|TRBJ2-7|NA|TRBV5-1
CASTPEKGGLGEQYF
TGCGCCAGCACTCCGGAAAAGGGGGGGCTCGGCGAGCAGTACTTC
>NA|TRBJ1-2|TRBD1|TRBV2
CASRADRGGSWGYTF
TGTGCCAGCAGGGCGGACAGGGGGGGGTCGTGGGGCTACACCTTC
>NA|TRBJ1-1|TRBD1|TRBV27
CASRIIQGAGDTEAFF
TGTGCCAGTAGAATAATCCAGGGGGCCGGGGACACTGAAGCTTTCTTT